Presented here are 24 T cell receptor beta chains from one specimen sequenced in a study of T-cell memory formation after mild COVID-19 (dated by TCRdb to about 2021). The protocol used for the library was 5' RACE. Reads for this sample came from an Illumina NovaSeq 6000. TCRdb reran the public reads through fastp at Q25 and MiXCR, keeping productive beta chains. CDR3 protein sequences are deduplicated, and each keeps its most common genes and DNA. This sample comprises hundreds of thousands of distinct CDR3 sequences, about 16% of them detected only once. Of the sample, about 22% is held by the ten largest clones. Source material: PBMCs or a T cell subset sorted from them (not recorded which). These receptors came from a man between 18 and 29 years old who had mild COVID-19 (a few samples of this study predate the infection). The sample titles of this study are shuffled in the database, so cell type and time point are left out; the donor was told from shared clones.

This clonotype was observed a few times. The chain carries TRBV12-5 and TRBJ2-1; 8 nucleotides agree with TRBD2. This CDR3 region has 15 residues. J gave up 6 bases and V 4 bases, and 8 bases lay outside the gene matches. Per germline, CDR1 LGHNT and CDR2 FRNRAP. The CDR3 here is CASGSQRGSRNEQFF. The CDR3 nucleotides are TGTGCTAGTGGTTCCCAGCGGGGGAGCCGCAATGAGCAGTTCTTC.

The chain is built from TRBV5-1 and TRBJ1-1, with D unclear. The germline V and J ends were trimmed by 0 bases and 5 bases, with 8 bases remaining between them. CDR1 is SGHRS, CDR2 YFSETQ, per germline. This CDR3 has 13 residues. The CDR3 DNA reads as TGCGCCAGCAGCTTGGCTTTCGGGACTGAAGCTTTCTTT. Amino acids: CASSLAFGTEAFF.

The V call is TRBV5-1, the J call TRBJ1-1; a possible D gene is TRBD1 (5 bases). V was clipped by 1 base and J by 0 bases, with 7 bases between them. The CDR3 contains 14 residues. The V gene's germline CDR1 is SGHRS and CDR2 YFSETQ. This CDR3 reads CASSLLGLNTEAFF. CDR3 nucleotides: TGCGCCAGCAGCTTGTTGGGACTGAACACTGAAGCTTTCTTT.

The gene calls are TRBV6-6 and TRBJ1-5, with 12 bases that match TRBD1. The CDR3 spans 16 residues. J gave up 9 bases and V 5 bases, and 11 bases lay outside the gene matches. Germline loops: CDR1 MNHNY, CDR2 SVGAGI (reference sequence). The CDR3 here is CASSEGPGQGARPQHF. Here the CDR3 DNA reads TGTGCCAGCAGTGAAGGACCGGGACAGGGGGCGAGGCCCCAGCATTTT.

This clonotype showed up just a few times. The DNA of the CDR3 is TGTGCCAGCAGCCGTCAGGGGTGGGTAGGCACAGATACGCAGTATTTT. It translates to CASSRQGWVGTDTQYF. The rearrangement links TRBV3-1 to TRBJ2-3, with D possibly matching TRBD1 (6 bases). This CDR3 region has 16 residues. The germline gives CDR1 LGHDT, CDR2 YNNKEL (reference sequence). Trimming took off 4 bases at V and 1 base at J, with 15 bases between the two ends.

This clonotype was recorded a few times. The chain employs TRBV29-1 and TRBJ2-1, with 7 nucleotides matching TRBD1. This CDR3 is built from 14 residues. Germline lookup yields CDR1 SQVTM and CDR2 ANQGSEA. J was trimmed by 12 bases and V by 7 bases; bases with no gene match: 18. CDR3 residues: CSAAPRDRVEAQFF. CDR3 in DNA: TGCAGCGCAGCGCCTCGTGACAGGGTCGAAGCGCAGTTCTTC.

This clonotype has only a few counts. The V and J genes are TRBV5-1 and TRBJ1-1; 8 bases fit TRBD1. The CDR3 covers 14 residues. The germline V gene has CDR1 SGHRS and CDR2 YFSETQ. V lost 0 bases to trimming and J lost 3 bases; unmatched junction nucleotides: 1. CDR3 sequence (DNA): TGCGCCAGCAGCTTGGCGGGACAGGACACTGAAGCTTTCTTT. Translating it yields CASSLAGQDTEAFF.

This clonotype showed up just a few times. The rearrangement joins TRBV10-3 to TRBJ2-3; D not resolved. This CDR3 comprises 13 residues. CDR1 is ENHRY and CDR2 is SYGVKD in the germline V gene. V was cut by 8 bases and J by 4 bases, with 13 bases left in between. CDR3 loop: CAIGVDRADTQYF. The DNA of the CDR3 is TGTGCCATCGGGGTAGATCGGGCAGATACGCAGTATTTT.

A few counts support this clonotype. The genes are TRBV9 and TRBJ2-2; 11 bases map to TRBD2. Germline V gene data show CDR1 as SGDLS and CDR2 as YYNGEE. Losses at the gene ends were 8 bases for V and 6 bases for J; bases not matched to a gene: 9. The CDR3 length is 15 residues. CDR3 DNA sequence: TGTGCCAGTTCGGTAGCGGGGGGGCTGGCCGGGGAGCTGTTTTTT. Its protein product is CASSVAGGLAGELFF.

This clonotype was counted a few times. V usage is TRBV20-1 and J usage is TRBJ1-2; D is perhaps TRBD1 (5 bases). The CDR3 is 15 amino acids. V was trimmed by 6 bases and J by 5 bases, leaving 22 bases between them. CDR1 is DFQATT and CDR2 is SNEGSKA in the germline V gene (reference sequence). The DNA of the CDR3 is TGCAGTGCCGGAGGCGGGGCGGGGTTTGGTTATGGCTACACCTTC. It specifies CSAGGGAGFGYGYTF.

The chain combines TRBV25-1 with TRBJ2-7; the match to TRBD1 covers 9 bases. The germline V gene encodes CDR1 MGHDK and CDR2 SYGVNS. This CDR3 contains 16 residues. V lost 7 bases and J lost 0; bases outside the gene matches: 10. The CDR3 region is CASTLGGTGYSYEQYF. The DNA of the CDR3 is TGTGCCAGCACTCTGGGGGGGACAGGGTACTCCTACGAGCAGTACTTC.

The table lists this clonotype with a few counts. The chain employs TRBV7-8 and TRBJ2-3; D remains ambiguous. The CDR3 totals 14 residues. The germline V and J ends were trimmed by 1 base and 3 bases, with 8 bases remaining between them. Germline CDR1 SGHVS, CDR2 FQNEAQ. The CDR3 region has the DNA TGTGCCAGCAGCTTAGGAGTCTCTACAGATACGCAGTATTTT. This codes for CASSLGVSTDTQYF.

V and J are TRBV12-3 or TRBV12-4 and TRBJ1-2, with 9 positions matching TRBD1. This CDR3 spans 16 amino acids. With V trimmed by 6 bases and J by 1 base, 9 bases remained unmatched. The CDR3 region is CASSQTGGVVNYGYTF. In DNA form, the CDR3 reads TGTGCCAGCAGCCAGACAGGGGGAGTTGTTAACTATGGCTACACCTTC.

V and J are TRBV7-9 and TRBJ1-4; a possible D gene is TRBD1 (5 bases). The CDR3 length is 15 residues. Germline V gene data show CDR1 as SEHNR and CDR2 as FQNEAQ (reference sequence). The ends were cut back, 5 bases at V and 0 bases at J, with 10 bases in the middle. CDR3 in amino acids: CASSPGTATNEKLFF. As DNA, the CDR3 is TGTGCCAGCAGCCCGGGGACGGCAACTAATGAAAAACTGTTTTTT. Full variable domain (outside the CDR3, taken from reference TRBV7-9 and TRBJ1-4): DTGVSQNPRHKITKRGQNVTFRCDPISEHNRLYWYRQTLGQGPEFLTYFQNEAQLEKSRLLSDRFSAERPKGSFSTLEIQRTEQGDSAMYLCASSPGTATNEKLFFGSGTQLSVL.

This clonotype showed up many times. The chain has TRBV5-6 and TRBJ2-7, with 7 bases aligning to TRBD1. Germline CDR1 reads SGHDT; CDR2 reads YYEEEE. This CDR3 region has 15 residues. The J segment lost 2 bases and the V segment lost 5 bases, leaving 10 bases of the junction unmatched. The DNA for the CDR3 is TGTGCCAGCAGTCCGGACAGGAATTTAGCCTACGAGCAGTACGTC. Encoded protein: CASSPDRNLAYEQYV.

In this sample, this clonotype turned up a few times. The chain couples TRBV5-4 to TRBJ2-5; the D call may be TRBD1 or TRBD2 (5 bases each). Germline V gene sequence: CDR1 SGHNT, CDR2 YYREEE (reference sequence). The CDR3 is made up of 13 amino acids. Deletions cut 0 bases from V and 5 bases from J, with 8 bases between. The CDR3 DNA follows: TGTGCCAGCAGCTTGGATTGGGGGGAGACCCAGTACTTC. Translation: CASSLDWGETQYF.

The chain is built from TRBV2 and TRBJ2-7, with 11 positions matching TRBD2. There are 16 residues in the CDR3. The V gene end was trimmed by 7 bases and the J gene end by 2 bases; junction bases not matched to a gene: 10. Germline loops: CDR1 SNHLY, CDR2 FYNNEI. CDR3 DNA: TGTGCCAGCAATCTGGTGGGGACTAGCGGAACCTACGAGCAGTACTTC. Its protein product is CASNLVGTSGTYEQYF.

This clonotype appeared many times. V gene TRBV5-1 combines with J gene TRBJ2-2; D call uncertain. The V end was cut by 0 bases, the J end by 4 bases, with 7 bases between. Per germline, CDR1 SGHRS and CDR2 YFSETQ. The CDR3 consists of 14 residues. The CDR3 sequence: CASSLVDFTGELFF. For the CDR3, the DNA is TGCGCCAGCAGCTTGGTAGACTTCACCGGGGAGCTGTTTTTT.

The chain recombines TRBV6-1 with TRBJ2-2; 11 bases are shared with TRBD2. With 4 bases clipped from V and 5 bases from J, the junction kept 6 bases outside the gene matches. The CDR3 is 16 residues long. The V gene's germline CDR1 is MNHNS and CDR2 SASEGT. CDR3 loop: CASSALAGGGTGELFF. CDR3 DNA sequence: TGTGCCAGCAGTGCCCTAGCGGGGGGAGGTACCGGGGAGCTGTTTTTT.

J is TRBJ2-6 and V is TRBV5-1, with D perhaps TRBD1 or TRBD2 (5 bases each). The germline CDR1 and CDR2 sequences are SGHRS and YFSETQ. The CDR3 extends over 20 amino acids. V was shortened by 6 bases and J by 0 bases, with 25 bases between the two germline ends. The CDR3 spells CASTSRSQGALLSGANVLTF. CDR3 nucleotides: TGCGCCAGCACCTCCCGGTCGCAGGGAGCCCTCCTCTCTGGGGCCAACGTCCTGACTTTC.

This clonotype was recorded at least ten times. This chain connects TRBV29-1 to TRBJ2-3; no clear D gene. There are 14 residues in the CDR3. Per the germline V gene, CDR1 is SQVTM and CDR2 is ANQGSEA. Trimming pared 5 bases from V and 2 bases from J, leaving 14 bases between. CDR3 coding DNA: TGCAGCGTTATTACCCGACCGCTCACAGATACGCAGTATTTT. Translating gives CSVITRPLTDTQYF.

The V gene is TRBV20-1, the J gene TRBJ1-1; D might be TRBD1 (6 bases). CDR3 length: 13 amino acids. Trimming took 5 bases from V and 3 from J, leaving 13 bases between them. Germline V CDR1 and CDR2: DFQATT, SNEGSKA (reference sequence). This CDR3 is CSARRGMDTEAFF. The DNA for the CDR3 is TGCAGTGCTCGCAGGGGTATGGACACTGAAGCTTTCTTT.

Here the CDR3 reads CSVVRGGTGNGAFF. DNA of the CDR3: TGCAGCGTGGTAAGGGGTGGGACAGGCAACGGGGCTTTCTTT. V usage is TRBV29-1 and J usage is TRBJ1-1; the match to TRBD1 covers 8 bases. The CDR3 loop spans 14 amino acids. The germline V gene has CDR1 SQVTM and CDR2 ANQGSEA. The J segment lost 11 bases and the V segment lost 6 bases, leaving 17 bases of the junction unmatched.

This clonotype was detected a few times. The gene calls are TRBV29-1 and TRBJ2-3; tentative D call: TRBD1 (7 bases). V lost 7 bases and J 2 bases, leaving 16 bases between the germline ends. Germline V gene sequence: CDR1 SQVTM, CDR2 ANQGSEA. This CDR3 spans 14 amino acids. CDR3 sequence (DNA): TGCAGCGCTGCGGGACAGACCTTCACAGATACGCAGTATTTT. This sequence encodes CSAAGQTFTDTQYF.